A single sample is the source of the 9 T cell receptor beta chains below, sequenced in a study of cytomegalovirus exposure and HLA in healthy donors (dated by TCRdb to about 2017). Library prep was done by the immunoSEQ multiplex PCR assay. The immuneACCESS repertoire file appears here via TCRdb, limited to in-frame rearrangements. These files lack a portion of the clones; in checked studies, under half of the deficit traces to unresolved V genes, and the cause of the others is not known. In this sample the table shows roughly 90,000 clones, roughly 92% of which occur a single time. The ten most abundant clones make up around 1.1% of the sample. Sequenced input: PBMCs. The receptors were sampled from a woman aged 30 to 39 in good health and CMV-seropositive.

The chain is built from TRBV7-9 and TRBJ1-1; 9 positions match TRBD1. Germline CDR1 is SEHNR and CDR2 is FQNEAQ (reference sequence). After removal of 5 bases from V and 6 bases from J, the junction contained 7 bases not matched to a gene. The CDR3 is 14 amino acids. CDR3 coding DNA: TGTGCCAGCAGCCGGCCGGACAGGGGAGCTGAAGCTTTCTTT. This translates into CASSRPDRGAEAFF.

This chain links TRBV11-1 with TRBJ2-5; TRBD2 agrees at 14 bases. This CDR3 is 15 amino acids long. The V segment lost 5 bases and the J segment 4 bases; nucleotides outside the gene matches: 3. Looked up from germline, CDR1 is SGHAT and CDR2 is FQDESV (reference sequence). CDR3 DNA: TGTGCCAGCAGCCACGGACTAGCGGGGGGAGAGACCCAGTACTTC. Translation: CASSHGLAGGETQYF. Looking up the rest from reference TRBV11-1 and TRBJ2-5 gives the full variable domain: EAEVAQSPRYKITEKSQAVAFWCDPISGHATLYWYRQILGQGPELLVQFQDESVVDDSQLPKDRFSAERLKGVDSTLKIQPAELGDSAMYLCASSHGLAGGETQYFGPGTRLLVL.

A single count supports this clone. This chain uses TRBV10-2 with TRBJ2-5; TRBD2 agrees at 16 bases. CDR3 length equals 16 residues. Trimming took 10 bases from V and 0 from J; bases not matched to a gene: 5. CDR1 is WSHSY, CDR2 SAAADI, per germline. CDR3 loop: CATGTSGRAYQETQYF. In DNA, the CDR3 is TGCGCCACTGGGACTAGCGGGAGGGCCTACCAAGAGACCCAGTACTTC.

The chain is built from TRBV5-6 and TRBJ1-2, with D uncertain. V was cut by 4 bases and J by 0 bases, with 4 bases left in between. CDR1 SGHDT and CDR2 YYEEEE come from the germline V gene. The CDR3 has 12 amino acids. The CDR3 sequence: CASSLSNYGYTF. In nucleotides, the CDR3 is TGTGCCAGCAGCCTCTCTAACTATGGCTACACCTTC. Full variable domain (missing parts from reference TRBV5-6 and TRBJ1-2): DAGVTQSPTHLIKTRGQQVTLRCSPKSGHDTVSWYQQALGQGPQFIFQYYEEEERQRGNFPDRFSGHQFPNYSSELNVNALLLGDSALYLCASSLSNYGYTFGSGTRLTVV.

The V call is TRBV5-4, the J call TRBJ2-7, with 10 bases fitting TRBD2. V lost 3 bases to trimming and J lost 2 bases; unmatched junction nucleotides: 8. The length of the CDR3 is 16 residues. Germline V lookup: CDR1 SGHNT, CDR2 YYREEE (reference sequence). The CDR3 sequence: CASSSVLAGETYEQYF. DNA of the CDR3: TGTGCCAGCAGCTCCGTCCTAGCGGGAGAGACCTACGAGCAGTACTTC.

In DNA form, the CDR3 reads TGTGCCAGCACCGTAGCGGGAGAAAATGAGCAGTTCTTC. Residues: CASTVAGENEQFF. The gene calls are TRBV7-8 and TRBJ2-1; TRBD2 matches at 9 bases. There are 13 residues in the CDR3. The germline gives CDR1 SGHVS, CDR2 FQNEAQ. The trim removed 7 bases at V and 7 bases at J, leaving 5 bases unmatched.

CDR3 sequence: CASSLVGGRFF. The CDR3, as DNA: TGTGCCAGCAGCTTAGTGGGGGGGAGGTTCTTC. The rearrangement joins TRBV11-2 to TRBJ2-1; TRBD2 aligns across 7 bases. Losses at the gene ends were 1 base for V and 15 bases for J; bases not matched to a gene: 3. The CDR3 spans 11 residues. Germline CDR1 and CDR2: SGHAT and FQNNGV.

The V and J genes are TRBV30 and TRBJ2-5; D is possibly TRBD2 (5 bases). This CDR3 contains 14 residues. The germline V gene has CDR1 GTSNPN and CDR2 SVGIG (reference sequence). Deletions cut 5 bases from V and 7 bases from J, with 20 bases between. CDR3 region: CAWGTGIPSGTQYF. CDR3 sequence (DNA): TGTGCCTGGGGAACCGGGATACCCTCCGGGACCCAGTACTTC.

The chain joins TRBV7-2 to TRBJ2-2; a possible D gene is TRBD2 (6 bases). Between the trimmed V and J ends, which lost 1 base and 0 bases, there was a span of 9 bases. The CDR3 runs to 16 residues. Germline loops: CDR1 SGHTA, CDR2 FQGNSA. CDR3 protein: CASSLGSGPNTGELFF. In nucleotides, the CDR3 is TGTGCCAGCAGCTTAGGAAGCGGGCCGAACACCGGGGAGCTGTTTTTT.